The present T cell receptor beta chain was sequenced within a study of T-cell memory formation after mild COVID-19. As for this clonotype: The antigen is not known.

V lost 5 bases and J lost 5, with 9 bases in between. Germline V gives CDR1 SGHTA, CDR2 FQGNSA. This CDR3 contains 12 residues. TCRdb re-derived calls from the 5' RACE reads in MiXCR, one entry per CDR3 protein. Among a few hundred thousand distinct CDR3 sequences, approximately 20% were seen once, and the ten largest hold under 25%. Study conclusions and caveats: CD8+ contracting clones occupied EMRA, while CD4+ ones occupied mainly CM and EM. The pre-infection memory compartment contained some responding clones, suggesting cross-reactive memory joined.

The sequence came from a man younger than 35 who had mild COVID-19 (a few samples of this study predate the infection). Cell type and time point are not known. This chain links TRBV7-2 with TRBJ2-5; a weak D match, TRBD1 (5 bases). The sample comprised PBMCs or a T cell subset sorted from them (not recorded which). The CDR3 bases are TGTGCCAGCAGCGCAGGGCTGGAGACCCAGTACTTC. Translation gives CASSAGLETQYF.